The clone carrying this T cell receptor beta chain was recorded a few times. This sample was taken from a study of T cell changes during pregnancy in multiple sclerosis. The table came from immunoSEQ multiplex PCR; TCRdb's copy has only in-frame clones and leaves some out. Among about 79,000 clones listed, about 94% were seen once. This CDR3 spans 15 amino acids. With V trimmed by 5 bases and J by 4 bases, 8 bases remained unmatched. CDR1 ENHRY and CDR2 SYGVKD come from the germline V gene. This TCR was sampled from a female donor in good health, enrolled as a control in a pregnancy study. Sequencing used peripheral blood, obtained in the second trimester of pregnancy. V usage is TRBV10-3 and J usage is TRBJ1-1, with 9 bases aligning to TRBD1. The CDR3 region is CAISPEGQGRTEAFF. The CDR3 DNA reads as TGTGCCATCAGTCCCGAGGGACAGGGACGCACTGAAGCTTTCTTT.